This T cell receptor beta chain was identified in a study of blood T cell repertoires in COVID-19. Study-level information: The United States, Italy and Spain were the sources of the acute and convalescent COVID-19 samples. From T cells, B-cell-depleted T cells, or PBMCs came the material, which was cDNA or gDNA.

In the source study's methods: Amplification from reference gene primers served as the basis for estimated nucleated cell counts. TCRdb's copy holds only in-frame clones and misses some; the assay was immunoSEQ multiplex PCR. That table is the source of V, J and clone size, and D and trimming were worked out from the DNA. The sample shows about 120,000 clones, 70% to 85% of them seen only once. Trimming shortened V by 8 bases and J by 2 bases, and 9 bases separated the two germline ends. CDR3 size: 12 residues. The chain uses TRBV12-3 or TRBV12-4 and TRBJ1-2; no clear D gene. This sequence was found in a woman between 70 and 85 years old with acute or convalescent COVID-19. The specimen sequenced was peripheral blood. This CDR3 is CASRGSNYGYTF. The DNA for the CDR3 is TGTGCCAGCCGGGGTTCCAACTATGGCTACACCTTC.